This T cell receptor (beta chain) comes out of a study of control samples from healthy donors and cancer patients. Germline V gene lookup returns CDR1 SEHNR and CDR2 FQNEAQ (reference sequence). The germline V and J ends were trimmed by 5 bases and 6 bases, with 10 bases remaining between them. The CDR3 length is 12 residues. Some clones are missing from TCRdb's copy, which holds only in-frame ones; the method was immunoSEQ multiplex PCR. The sample comprises around 94,000 clones, 75% to 95% of which are singletons, and about 4% rests with the top ten. The sequence was collected from a woman younger than 35 in good health. The J gene is TRBJ1-1, the V gene TRBV7-9; D unclear. The sequencing sample was made of blood. The CDR3 loop reads CASSGSGAEAFF. In DNA, the CDR3 is TGTGCCAGCAGCGGAAGCGGGGCTGAAGCTTTCTTT.